This TCR beta chain was identified in a study of T-cell memory formation after mild COVID-19. Study-level findings and limits: Some responding clones appeared in pre-infection memory, suggesting cross-reactive memory joined. Clones shrinking between day 15 and 85 showed a balanced CD4/CD8 split, and those that grew later tilted toward CD4+.

Via MiXCR, TCRdb re-called the 5' RACE reads, giving one row per CDR3 protein. Counted here are roughly 450,000 distinct CDR3 sequences, around 17% occurring once; the ten biggest clones make up 20% to 25%. This clonotype was seen a few times. The antigen is unknown. The CDR3 has 13 amino acids. V lost 0 bases and J 6 bases, leaving 9 bases between the germline ends. CDR1 and CDR2 from the germline V gene are DFQATT and SNEGSKA (reference sequence). The sequencing sample was made of PBMCs or a T cell subset sorted from them (not recorded which). The chain combines TRBV20-1 with TRBJ1-5; no clear D. The clonotype originates from a man aged 18 to 30 who had mild COVID-19 (a few samples of this study predate the infection). Cell type and time point are not known. The CDR3 loop is CSARDRGFQPQHF. The DNA for the CDR3 is TGCAGTGCTAGAGATCGTGGGTTTCAGCCCCAGCATTTT.